The sequence of this T cell receptor beta chain was determined in a study of T cell repertoires in cytomegalovirus infection (dated by TCRdb to between 2019 and 2020). Notes on the research overall: The peptide stimulations were aimed at well-studied HLA-B-restricted epitopes as well as recently identified HLA-C-restricted CMV epitopes, whose presentation resists viral immunomodulation. Because public TCR beta signatures pointed to carriage of CMV infection together with the matching HLA type, the HLA type of each donor mattered for the analysis.

General findings and caveats noted by the study authors: The ex vivo response was dominated by HLA-C-restricted CMV-specific TCR beta clonotypes, which also provided the single most frequent clonotype in two of eight donors. In both this cohort and an independent cohort of some 370 donors, the cumulative frequency of public TCR beta family members distinguished carriers of CMV infection plus the relevant HLA type.

In the case of this clonotype: The clone's antigen remains unknown. No base quality values were provided; no much bigger clone lies one nucleotide off.

Reading the label with the study, this specimen's treatment or condition is: in vitro stimulation with specific CMV peptide epitopes to enrich CMV-specific T cells. These reads were obtained on an Illumina HiSeq 1500. TCRdb reprocessing: public reads trimmed at Q25 with fastp, clones called with MiXCR, in-frame beta chains kept. A single entry per CDR3 protein holds the most common genes and DNA from its merged rows. The sample records about 700,000 distinct CDR3 sequences, roughly 36% of which are singletons. The leading ten clones occupy roughly 18% of the sample. CDR1 LNHNV and CDR2 YYDKDF are derived from the germline V gene (reference sequence). Trimming takes 0 bases from V and 4 bases from J, and the germline ends sit 24 bases apart. From the cysteine through the phenylalanine, the CDR3 covers 19 amino acids. Only the CDR3 DNA stays, 57 bases, in frame from base 1.

The sequence was collected from a human donor in good health (CMV status not recorded). Some clones in this sample may be carry-over from other donors' samples. This material consisted of cultured PBMCs, taken from culture after CMV antigen stimulation. The chain is encoded by TRBV15 joined to TRBJ1-2; TRBD1 could be the D gene, as 5 bases match. The base sequence is TGTGCCACCAGCAGAGATTCGCCAGGGACCCTCAAATGGGGCTATGGCTACACCTTC. The resulting protein is CATSRDSPGTLKWGYGYTF.